This TCR beta chain was captured in a study of blood T cell repertoires in COVID-19. At the level of the study: There were acute and convalescent COVID-19 samples, and they came from the United States, Italy and Spain.

Germline V lookup: CDR1 LGHDT, CDR2 YNNKEL (reference sequence). CDR3 length equals 14 residues. J lost 5 bases, V lost 4 bases, and 7 bases had no gene match. Seattle patients were enrolled while actively infected and followed longitudinally. Assay used: immunoSEQ multiplex PCR; TCRdb lists only in-frame clones, some missing. The sample has roughly 100,000 clones, around nine tenths seen once. The V gene is TRBV3-1 (or the pseudogene TRBV3-2), the J gene TRBJ1-1; 7 bases line up with TRBD1. Sequencing was carried out using peripheral blood. The receptor was derived from a man in his fifties or sixties with COVID-19, enrolled during active disease. The DNA for the CDR3 is TGTGCCAGCAGCCGGCGGGACAGAGGAACTGAAGCTTTCTTT. Its translation is CASSRRDRGTEAFF.